Listed below are T cell receptor beta chains from one sample, sequenced in a study of cytomegalovirus exposure and HLA in healthy donors. Assay used: immunoSEQ multiplex PCR; TCRdb lists only in-frame clones, some missing. The sample holds some 230,000 clones; approximately 90% are singletons and the top ten take about 1%. The sample taken for sequencing was PBMCs. These receptor sequences come from a woman between 18 and 29 years old in good health and CMV-seronegative. The CDR3 runs from the conserved cysteine through the conserved F or W. The order of the fields is clone size, J gene, D gene, V gene, CDR3 length, CDR3 protein, CDR3 DNA. A D gene is named only where the DNA matches it firmly. Expanded clones are given a class, and other clones once, few, many or no size at all.

size: .; J: TRBJ2-3; D: TRBD1; V: TRBV7-6; length: 16; CDR3: CASSLDRVGVTDTQYF; DNA: TGTGCCAGCAGCTTGGACAGGGTAGGGGTCACAGATACGCAGTATTTT
size: .; J: TRBJ1-5; D: .; V: TRBV10-2; length: 14; CDR3: CASRTDQSAQPQHF; DNA: TGCGCCAGCAGGACAGATCAGTCCGCTCAGCCCCAGCATTTT
size: .; J: TRBJ2-7; D: TRBD2; V: TRBV28; length: 16; CDR3: CASSSRRLAGNYEQYF; DNA: TGTGCCAGCAGTTCGAGGCGCCTAGCGGGAAATTACGAGCAGTACTTC
size: .; J: TRBJ1-2; D: .; V: TRBV5-5; length: 13; CDR3: CASSLRGIYGYTF; DNA: TGTGCCAGCAGCTTGAGGGGGATCTATGGCTACACCTTC
size: .; J: TRBJ1-1; D: .; V: TRBV28; length: 15; CDR3: CASIPPGTRIPEAFF; DNA: TGTGCCAGCATCCCCCCCGGGACAAGGATCCCTGAAGCTTTCTTT
size: .; J: TRBJ2-1; D: TRBD2; V: TRBV4-1; length: 19; CDR3: CASSQPGLAGVWSYNEQFF; DNA: TGCGCCAGCAGCCAACCGGGACTAGCGGGAGTCTGGTCCTACAATGAGCAGTTCTTC
size: .; J: TRBJ2-7; D: TRBD1; V: TRBV5-5; length: 15; CDR3: CASSPTGGYSYEQYF; DNA: TGTGCCAGCAGCCCGACAGGGGGCTACTCCTACGAGCAGTACTTC
size: .; J: TRBJ1-1; D: .; V: TRBV30; length: 13; CDR3: CAWSSLGSGEAFF; DNA: TGTGCCTGGAGTTCTTTAGGGAGTGGTGAAGCTTTCTTT
size: few; J: TRBJ1-2; D: .; V: TRBV28; length: 12; CDR3: CASRGPNYGYTF; DNA: TGTGCCAGCAGGGGGCCTAACTATGGCTACACCTTC
size: .; J: TRBJ1-5; D: TRBD1; V: TRBV9; length: 14; CDR3: CASSSQGNDQPQHF; DNA: TGTGCCAGCAGCTCACAGGGGAACGATCAGCCCCAGCATTTT
size: .; J: TRBJ2-1; D: TRBD2; V: TRBV19; length: 12; CDR3: CASGTSGNEQFF; DNA: TGTGCCAGTGGGACTAGCGGGAATGAGCAGTTCTTC
size: .; J: TRBJ2-1; D: TRBD2; V: TRBV4-1; length: 17; CDR3: CASSQETGGRGYNEQFF; DNA: TGCGCCAGCAGCCAAGAGACGGGCGGGAGAGGCTACAATGAGCAGTTCTTC
size: .; J: TRBJ1-4; D: .; V: TRBV10-2; length: 17; CDR3: CASSDPAGMGTNEKLFF; DNA: TGCGCCAGCAGTGACCCAGCAGGCATGGGCACTAATGAAAAACTGTTTTTT
size: .; J: TRBJ2-5; D: TRBD2; V: TRBV6-8; length: 15; CDR3: CASSGPSGPRETQYF; DNA: TGTGCCAGCAGTGGGCCTAGCGGCCCTCGGGAGACCCAGTACTTC
size: .; J: TRBJ2-1; D: .; V: TRBV7-2; length: 15; CDR3: CASRYRRDPNNEQFF; DNA: TGTGCCAGCAGGTATAGGCGGGACCCGAACAATGAGCAGTTCTTC
size: .; J: TRBJ1-1; D: .; V: TRBV28; length: 12; CDR3: CASTGLATEAFF; DNA: TGTGCCTCTACAGGGCTTGCCACTGAAGCTTTCTTT
size: .; J: TRBJ2-7; D: .; V: TRBV10-3; length: 10; CDR3: CAISSGEQYF; DNA: TGTGCCATCAGTAGCGGCGAGCAGTACTTC
size: .; J: TRBJ2-7; D: .; V: TRBV6-1; length: 11; CDR3: CASTGVYEQYF; DNA: TGTGCCAGCACGGGGGTCTACGAGCAGTACTTC
size: once; J: TRBJ1-5; D: .; V: TRBV6-5; length: 14; CDR3: CASSRQGGNQPQHF; DNA: TGTGCCAGCAGTCGCCAGGGTGGCAATCAGCCCCAGCATTTT
size: few; J: TRBJ2-3; D: .; V: TRBV5-1; length: 16; CDR3: CASSLDGTPGSDTQYF; DNA: TGCGCCAGCAGCTTGGACGGGACACCAGGCTCGGATACGCAGTATTTT
size: .; J: TRBJ1-5; D: .; V: TRBV28; length: 14; CDR3: CASFLAGSNQPQHF; DNA: TGTGCCAGCTTCCTCGCGGGAAGCAATCAGCCCCAGCATTTT
size: few; J: TRBJ2-7; D: .; V: TRBV10-3; length: 12; CDR3: CAISESQYEQYF; DNA: TGTGCCATCAGTGAGTCGCAGTACGAGCAGTACTTC
size: .; J: TRBJ2-5; D: .; V: TRBV5-1; length: 12; CDR3: CASSLAQETQYF; DNA: TGCGCCAGCAGCTTGGCTCAAGAGACCCAGTACTTC
size: .; J: TRBJ1-5; D: TRBD1; V: TRBV7-2; length: 14; CDR3: CASSSRQGRQPQHF; DNA: TGTGCCAGCAGCTCAAGACAGGGTCGACAGCCCCAGCATTTT
size: .; J: TRBJ2-3; D: TRBD2; V: TRBV4-1; length: 18; CDR3: CASSQGPLLAAYTDTQYF; DNA: TGCGCCAGCAGCCAAGGTCCCTTACTAGCGGCGTACACAGATACGCAGTATTTT
size: .; J: TRBJ1-5; D: .; V: TRBV7-2; length: 12; CDR3: CASSQVGGPQHF; DNA: TGTGCCAGCAGCCAGGTTGGAGGGCCCCAGCATTTT
size: .; J: TRBJ1-1; D: TRBD1; V: TRBV28; length: 15; CDR3: CASSWLQGANTEAFF; DNA: TGTGCCAGCAGTTGGTTACAGGGGGCGAACACTGAAGCTTTCTTT
size: .; J: TRBJ2-7; D: .; V: TRBV9; length: 13; CDR3: CASSGTVSYEQYF; DNA: TGTGCCAGCAGCGGGACAGTCTCCTACGAGCAGTACTTC
size: .; J: TRBJ2-6; D: .; V: TRBV7-9; length: 15; CDR3: CASNGRGSGANVLTF; DNA: TGTGCCAGCAACGGCAGGGGCTCTGGGGCCAACGTCCTGACTTTC
size: .; J: TRBJ1-2; D: .; V: TRBV2; length: 12; CDR3: CASSGGVGGYTF; DNA: TGTGCCAGCAGTGGGGGGGTCGGCGGCTACACCTTC
size: few; J: TRBJ2-2; D: TRBD1; V: TRBV30; length: 15; CDR3: CACHRGPSNTGELFF; DNA: TGTGCCTGCCACAGGGGGCCCTCTAACACCGGGGAGCTGTTTTTT
size: few; J: TRBJ2-7; D: .; V: TRBV2; length: 14; CDR3: CASRPPDRTYEQYF; DNA: TGTGCCAGCAGACCACCGGACAGAACCTACGAGCAGTACTTC
size: .; J: TRBJ2-7; D: .; V: TRBV6-1; length: 13; CDR3: CASSESGFYEQYF; DNA: TGTGCCAGCAGTGAATCGGGATTCTACGAGCAGTACTTC
size: .; J: TRBJ2-3; D: TRBD2; V: TRBV11-3; length: 14; CDR3: CASSSGLATDTQYF; DNA: TGTGCCAGCAGTTCGGGACTAGCAACAGATACGCAGTATTTT
size: once; J: TRBJ2-3; D: .; V: TRBV18; length: 14; CDR3: CASTRTPRTDTQYF; DNA: TGTGCCAGCACCCGGACACCCCGCACAGATACGCAGTATTTT
size: once; J: TRBJ2-6; D: .; V: TRBV7-2; length: 17; CDR3: CASSLRRVGSGANVLTF; DNA: TGTGCCAGCAGCTTAAGGAGGGTGGGAAGCGGGGCCAACGTCCTGACTTTC
size: once; J: TRBJ1-2; D: .; V: TRBV27; length: 16; CDR3: CASSTLGLAGAEGYTF; DNA: TGTGCCAGCAGTACCCTCGGCTTGGCGGGGGCAGAGGGCTACACCTTC
size: .; J: TRBJ1-6; D: TRBD1; V: TRBV27; length: 19; CDR3: CASSFALRALRQGNSPLHF; DNA: TGTGCCAGCAGTTTTGCACTCCGCGCTCTTCGACAGGGGAATTCACCCCTCCACTTT
size: .; J: TRBJ1-2; D: TRBD1; V: TRBV5-6; length: 14; CDR3: CASSSWTGPYGYTF; DNA: TGTGCCAGCAGCTCCTGGACAGGCCCCTATGGCTACACCTTC
size: .; J: TRBJ2-7; D: TRBD2; V: TRBV7-9; length: 14; CDR3: CASSVLAGSYEQYF; DNA: TGTGCCAGCAGTGTCCTAGCGGGGTCCTACGAGCAGTACTTC
size: .; J: TRBJ2-7; D: .; V: TRBV2; length: 13; CDR3: CASSTGQRDEQYF; DNA: TGTGCCAGCAGTACGGGACAAAGGGACGAGCAGTACTTC
size: .; J: TRBJ1-3; D: .; V: TRBV7-9; length: 16; CDR3: CASSLEWRRSGNTIYF; DNA: TGTGCCAGCAGCTTAGAATGGAGGCGATCTGGAAACACCATATATTTT
size: .; J: TRBJ2-3; D: .; V: TRBV29-1; length: 15; CDR3: CSSIFGGKNTDTQYF; DNA: TGCAGCTCCATCTTCGGCGGGAAGAACACAGATACGCAGTATTTT
size: .; J: TRBJ1-4; D: TRBD1; V: TRBV6-5; length: 14; CDR3: CASNRGQGYEKLFF; DNA: TGTGCCAGCAACAGGGGACAGGGTTATGAAAAACTGTTTTTT
size: once; J: TRBJ1-5; D: TRBD1; V: TRBV6-5; length: 15; CDR3: CASSGDRGGDQPQHF; DNA: TGTGCCAGCAGTGGGGACAGGGGAGGCGATCAGCCCCAGCATTTT
size: .; J: TRBJ2-2; D: .; V: TRBV13; length: 16; CDR3: CASSFSGGVGTGELFF; DNA: TGTGCCAGCAGCTTTTCCGGGGGAGTTGGCACCGGGGAGCTGTTTTTT
size: .; J: TRBJ1-5; D: TRBD1; V: TRBV27; length: 14; CDR3: CASSSGTGGRSQHF; DNA: TGTGCCAGCAGTTCCGGGACAGGTGGTAGGTCCCAGCATTTT
size: .; J: TRBJ2-5; D: TRBD2; V: TRBV6-1; length: 16; CDR3: CASSEDDSGRGETQYF; DNA: TGTGCCAGCAGTGAAGACGATAGCGGGAGAGGAGAGACCCAGTACTTC
size: .; J: TRBJ1-1; D: .; V: TRBV30; length: 14; CDR3: CAWSIPGKGTEAFF; DNA: TGTGCCTGGAGTATCCCAGGGAAAGGAACTGAAGCTTTCTTT
size: .; J: TRBJ2-7; D: TRBD1; V: TRBV6-6; length: 14; CDR3: CASSFGGQLYEQYF; DNA: TGTGCCAGCAGTTTTGGGGGACAGCTCTACGAGCAGTACTTC
size: .; J: TRBJ2-5; D: .; V: TRBV29-1; length: 14; CDR3: CSVALGGGQETQYF; DNA: TGCAGCGTTGCCCTCGGTGGTGGCCAAGAGACCCAGTACTTC
size: .; J: TRBJ1-5; D: TRBD1; V: TRBV28; length: 17; CDR3: CASRWDRGPYSNQPQHF; DNA: TGTGCCAGCAGATGGGACAGGGGGCCTTATAGCAATCAGCCCCAGCATTTT